This T cell receptor (beta chain) was found in a study of shared clonotypes between healthy human individuals (dated by TCRdb to 2020 to 2021). As for the study more broadly: A couple of women and a few men aged 18 to 49 years were included in the cohort. Per donor, leukapheresis produced somewhere between about 0.94 and 9.5 billion PBMCs. Different laboratories and diverse techniques were used to prepare libraries and sequence TCR repertoires, to increase sequencing depth and limit assay-specific biases. For each donor, three plates each were used for CD4 naive and CD4 memory, two plates were used for CD8 naive, and one plate was used for CD8 memory. To estimate repertoire size and how much clonotypes are shared between individuals, the study performed deep sequencing of blood TCR repertoires from five healthy adults.

TCR CDR3 regions were amplified from genomic DNA by multiplex PCR using the deep immunoSEQ assay. Extracted genomic DNA from each cell subset was distributed evenly across all wells of several immunoSEQ 96-well plates, and each plate was treated as a replicate. For sorted subsets, each replicate PCR was loaded with 200 ng genomic DNA, equivalent to 25,000 to 30,000 T cell genomes. The purified libraries were quantified using a Qubit 3.0 fluorometer, sized with a Bioanalyzer 2100, and then quantified again using the KAPA Library Quantification kit. A separate single-read 150-cycle Illumina NextSeq 550 flow cell was used to sequence each immunoSEQ 96-well plate. Under the source paper's analysis protocol: The immunoSEQ output contained only junctional sequences without quality scores, so filtering could not match that applied to full-length reads. To assign V/J genes and CDR3, sequences were annotated against IMGT germline references using PyIR, a Python wrapper for IgBLAST v1.9. Reads were removed for weak V/J assignments (E-value above 1e-6), missing CDR3, stop codons, out-of-frame junctions, or ambiguous translated residues. V3J clonotypes were defined as sequences sharing the same inferred V gene, J gene, and CDR3 amino acid sequence. The percentage overlap between two repertoires was calculated by dividing the number of shared unique clonotypes by the size of the smaller repertoire. Repertoire richness was assessed with RTK rarefaction, the Chao1 estimator, and Recon v2.1 estimates of unobserved clonotypes. For all TCRbeta clonotypes obtained by the gDNA method from a few donors, generation probabilities were computed with OLGA. The immuneACCESS repertoire file appears here via TCRdb, limited to in-frame rearrangements. These files lack a portion of the clones; in checked studies, under half of the deficit traces to unresolved V genes, and the cause of the others is not known. V and J calls and clone size follow that table, whereas D and trimming were derived from the DNA. The sample table holds about 2.1 million clones, of which 85% to 95% were seen once. 1.5% to 2% of the sample lies in the top ten.

CD8 naive samples were CD45RO-negative cells positively selected for CCR7, giving a CD45RA+CCR7+ population that excluded TemRA cells. Donors were healthy HIV-negative adults with no recently reported acute infections or vaccinations. All donors were Caucasian adults living in Nashville, Tennessee, USA. After blood collection by leukapheresis, PBMCs were isolated using Ficoll-Histopaque density gradient centrifugation and then cryopreserved in the vapor phase of liquid nitrogen. Analytical flow cytometry was used to check the purity and quantity of each magnetically sorted T cell population. From each sorted fraction, genomic DNA was isolated and quantified by UV absorbance on a Nanodrop 2000c. As regards this clone: Its antigen has not been determined. No much larger clone exists at a distance of one base, and base qualities are not known.

Reading the germline V gene gives CDR1 LGHNA and CDR2 YSLEER. V is pared back by 0 bases and J by 1 base, with 10 bases lying between the germline termini. The CDR3 runs 16 amino acids, cysteine and phenylalanine included. Only the CDR3 DNA stays, 48 bases, in frame from base 1. Here is what the overall study found, with its caveats: Sampling was limited to blood, and TCR repertoires in tissue likely differ from TCR repertoires in blood. The small number of donors limited the genetic and exposure-history diversity represented. Rarefaction of sorted-subset datasets indicated incomplete sequencing despite the large sequencing depth. Based on pairwise subsampling, the degree of clonotype sharing among donors was expected to be affected by sequencing depth. Higher generation probabilities were observed for clonotypes shared by all four sorted-subset donors than for non-shared clonotypes. Naive subsets generally had larger estimated clonotype richness than memory subsets did. Roughly 5% of naive CD4, roughly 3.5% of naive CD8, 2.3% of memory CD4, and over 0.35% of memory CD8 clonotypes were shared across several donors.

The sample comprised naive CD8+ T cells from PBMCs. Interpreted using the paper, the cell subset or site label stands for: CD45RA+CCR7+. This TCR was sampled from a man between 18 and 35 years old in good health. Some clones in this sample may be carry-over from other donors' samples. Rearrangement joined TRBV4-3 to TRBJ2-1; the D region may be TRBD1 or TRBD2, each matching 5 bases equally. The DNA sequence reads TGCGCCAGCAGCCAAGAAGGGACGGAATCCTACAATGAGCAGTTCTTC. It is translated as CASSQEGTESYNEQFF.